This TCR beta chain derives from a study of T cells in localized non-small cell lung cancer (TCRdb year 2020). For context, the study as a whole: T cell repertoires of fewer than 250 early-stage NSCLC patients were analyzed, with tumors being compared against uninvolved tumor-adjacent lungs. All 240 or so NSCLC patients in the cohort were treatment-naive and had localized lung tumors that were resected. A mean age of around 66 years was recorded for the NSCLC patients, of whom more than 120 were male and more than 95 were female. Study-level results and caveats: Because the study design was exploratory, TCR variables were selected using unadjusted p-values without false-discovery rate correction. Multi-region tumor sequencing was not performed, so intratumor heterogeneity could not be excluded. Of the top 100 tumor clones, a median of roughly 53 were detected in paired uninvolved adjacent lung; 28 were also among that lung's top 100. Uninvolved tumor-adjacent lung showed the highest T cell clonality, higher than tumor, which suggests more focused antigenic responses in the uninvolved tumor-adjacent lung. Longer overall survival was associated with higher blood T cell density, whereas shorter survival was associated with higher adjacent-lung clonality.

Reading from cysteine to phenylalanine, the CDR3 counts 15 amino acids. Only CDR3 DNA is held: 45 bases, read in frame from base 1. According to the germline V gene, CDR1 reads LGHNA and CDR2 reads YNFKEQ. Germline trimming amounts to 4 bases on V and 4 bases on J, with 6 as the count of junction bases outside the gene matches. At diagnosis, tumor, uninvolved tumor-adjacent lung and peripheral blood were collected and then preserved as a mix of FFPE and fresh-frozen material. For TCR repertoire profiling, blood samples were analyzed in the form of peripheral blood mononuclear cells. TCR beta CDR3 regions were sequenced from DNA using the immunoSEQ Assay. Under the source paper's analysis protocol: T cell density was computed as TCR beta template counts normalized to usable DNA estimated by amplifying housekeeping genes. Richness was estimated using the preseqR package, with extrapolation to 400,000 templates for PBMC samples and to 120,000 templates for tissue samples. Clonality was taken to be one minus Pielou's evenness. Differential abundance testing on productive amino-acid clonotypes, with a minimum total count of 5 and an alpha of 0.1, was used to identify tissue-enriched TCRs. The Jaccard Index and the Morisita Overlap Index were used to measure how much the repertoires overlapped between compartments. GLIPH grouped TCR beta CDR3s together with public tetramer-defined viral CDR3s, and a viral motif had to include at least three viral sequences and show V-gene enrichment. The source is immuneACCESS, and TCRdb retained only in-frame sequences with V and J called. Part of the clones is not carried over; for the studies checked, unresolved V genes explain less than half of this, and the remainder is unexplained. V, J and clone size reflect that table, while D and trimming were determined from the DNA. This sample holds about 36,000 clones; about 83% were observed only once. About 7.2% of the sample goes to the ten largest clones.

A note on this clone: What antigen it recognizes has not been identified. There are no base qualities to consult, and no much larger clone falls within one base.

The TCR sequence derives from a woman aged 40-75 years with stage I lung adenocarcinoma. This specimen was peripheral blood, taken before any cancer treatment. Recombination connected TRBV4-2 to TRBJ1-2, with TRBD1 identical over 10 junction bases. The DNA is as follows: TGTGCCAGCAGCCGGAGACAGGGGGCTTTCTATGGCTACACCTTC. Its translation is CASSRRQGAFYGYTF.